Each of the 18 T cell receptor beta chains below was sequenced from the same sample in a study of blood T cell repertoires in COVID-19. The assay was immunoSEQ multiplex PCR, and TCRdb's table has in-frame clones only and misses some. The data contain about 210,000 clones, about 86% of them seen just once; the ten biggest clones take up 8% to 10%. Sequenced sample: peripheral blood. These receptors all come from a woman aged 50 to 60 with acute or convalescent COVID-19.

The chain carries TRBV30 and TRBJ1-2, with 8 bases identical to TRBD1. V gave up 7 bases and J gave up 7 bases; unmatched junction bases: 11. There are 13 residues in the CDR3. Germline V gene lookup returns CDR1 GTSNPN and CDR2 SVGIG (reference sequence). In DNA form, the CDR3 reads TGTGCCTTCCGAAATGACAGGGGTGTTGGCTACACCTTC. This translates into CAFRNDRGVGYTF.

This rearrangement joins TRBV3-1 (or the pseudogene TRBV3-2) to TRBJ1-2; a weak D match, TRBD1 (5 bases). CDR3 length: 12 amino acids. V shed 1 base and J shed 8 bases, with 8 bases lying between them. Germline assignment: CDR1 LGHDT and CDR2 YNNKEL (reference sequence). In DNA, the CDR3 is TGTGCCAGCAGCCAAGGGGGGGGAGGCTACACCTTC. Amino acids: CASSQGGGGYTF.

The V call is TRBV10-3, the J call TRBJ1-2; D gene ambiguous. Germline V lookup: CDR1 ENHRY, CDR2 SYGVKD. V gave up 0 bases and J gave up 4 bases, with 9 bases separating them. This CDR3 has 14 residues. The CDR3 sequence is CAISESTRSYGYTF. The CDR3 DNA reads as TGTGCCATCAGTGAGTCAACCAGGTCCTATGGCTACACCTTC.

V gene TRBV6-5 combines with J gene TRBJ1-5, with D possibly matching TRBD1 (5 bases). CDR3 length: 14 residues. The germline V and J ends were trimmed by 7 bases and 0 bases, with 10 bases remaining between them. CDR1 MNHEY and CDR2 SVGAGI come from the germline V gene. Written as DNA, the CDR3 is TGTGCCAGCAAAGACAGCTATAGCAATCAGCCCCAGCATTTT. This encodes CASKDSYSNQPQHF.

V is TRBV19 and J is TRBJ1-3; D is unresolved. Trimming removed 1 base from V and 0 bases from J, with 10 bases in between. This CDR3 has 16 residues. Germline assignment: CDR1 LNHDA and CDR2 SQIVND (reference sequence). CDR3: CASSIGSGRSGNTIYF. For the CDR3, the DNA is TGTGCCAGTAGTATAGGGTCAGGCCGCTCTGGAAACACCATATATTTT.

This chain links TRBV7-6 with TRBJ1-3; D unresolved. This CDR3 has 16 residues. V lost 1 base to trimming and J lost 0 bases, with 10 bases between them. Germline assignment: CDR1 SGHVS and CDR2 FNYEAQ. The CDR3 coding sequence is TGTGCCAGCAGCTTAGTGGCTAGAAGCTCTGGAAACACCATATATTTT. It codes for CASSLVARSSGNTIYF.

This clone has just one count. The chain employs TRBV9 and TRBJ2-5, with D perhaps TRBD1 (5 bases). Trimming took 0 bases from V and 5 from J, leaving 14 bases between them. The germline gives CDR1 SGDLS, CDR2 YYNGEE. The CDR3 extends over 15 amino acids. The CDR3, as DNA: TGTGCCAGCAGCGTAGAGGGGCTCCCTCCCGAGACCCAGTACTTC. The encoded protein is CASSVEGLPPETQYF. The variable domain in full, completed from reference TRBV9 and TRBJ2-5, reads DSGVTQTPKHLITATGQRVTLRCSPRSGDLSVYWYQQSLDQGLQFLIQYYNGEERAKGNILERFSAQQFPDLHSELNLSSLELGDSALYFCASSVEGLPPETQYFGPGTRLLVL.

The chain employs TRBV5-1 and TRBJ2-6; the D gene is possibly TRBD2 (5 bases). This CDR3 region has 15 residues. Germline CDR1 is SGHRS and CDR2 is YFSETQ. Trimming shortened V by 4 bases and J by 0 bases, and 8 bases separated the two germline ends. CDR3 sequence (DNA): TGCGCCAGCAGCCGGGGATTCTCTGGGGCCAACGTCCTGACTTTC. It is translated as CASSRGFSGANVLTF. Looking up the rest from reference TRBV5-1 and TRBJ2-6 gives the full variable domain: KAGVTQTPRYLIKTRGQQVTLSCSPISGHRSVSWYQQTPGQGLQFLFEYFSETQRNKGNFPGRFSGRQFSNSRSEMNVSTLELGDSALYLCASSRGFSGANVLTFGAGSRLTVL.

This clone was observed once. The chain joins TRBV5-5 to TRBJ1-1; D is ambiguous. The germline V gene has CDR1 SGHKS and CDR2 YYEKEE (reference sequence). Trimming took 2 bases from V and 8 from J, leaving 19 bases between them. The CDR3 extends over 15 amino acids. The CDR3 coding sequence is TGTGCCAGCAGCTTCGACGGGTCTCCGGGAGGAGAAGCTTTCTTT. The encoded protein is CASSFDGSPGGEAFF.

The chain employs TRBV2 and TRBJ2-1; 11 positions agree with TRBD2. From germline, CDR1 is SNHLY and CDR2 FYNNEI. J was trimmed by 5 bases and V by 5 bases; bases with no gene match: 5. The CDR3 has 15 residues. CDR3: CASSLAGGPHNEQFF. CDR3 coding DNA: TGTGCCAGCAGTTTAGCGGGAGGGCCCCACAATGAGCAGTTCTTC.

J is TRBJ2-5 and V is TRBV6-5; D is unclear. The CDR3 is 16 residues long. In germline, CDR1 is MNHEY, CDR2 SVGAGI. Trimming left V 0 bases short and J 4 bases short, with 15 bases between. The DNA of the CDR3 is TGTGCCAGCAGTTACTCGGTCCGGTTTGGTTTAGAGACCCAGTACTTC. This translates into CASSYSVRFGLETQYF.

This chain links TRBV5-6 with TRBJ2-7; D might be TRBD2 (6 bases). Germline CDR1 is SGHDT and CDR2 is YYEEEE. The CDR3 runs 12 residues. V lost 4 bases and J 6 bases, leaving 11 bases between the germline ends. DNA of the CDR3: TGTGCCAGCAGCGTCTTGGGGGGCGAGCAGTACTTC. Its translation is CASSVLGGEQYF.

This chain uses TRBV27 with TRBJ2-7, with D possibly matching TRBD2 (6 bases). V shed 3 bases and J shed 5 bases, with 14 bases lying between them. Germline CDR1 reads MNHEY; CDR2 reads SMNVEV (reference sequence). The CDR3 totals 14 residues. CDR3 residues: CASSFSGRINEQYF. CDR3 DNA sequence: TGTGCCAGCAGTTTTTCCGGGAGAATCAACGAGCAGTACTTC.

The DNA of the CDR3 is TGTGCCAGCTCGCCGACAGGGCGCGCTGAAGCTTTCTTT. This codes for CASSPTGRAEAFF. The chain couples TRBV18 to TRBJ1-1; TRBD1 matches at 7 bases. V trimming: 6 bases; J trimming: 6 bases; junction bases outside the gene matches: 7. Germline V gives CDR1 KGHSH, CDR2 LQKENI. The CDR3 totals 13 residues.

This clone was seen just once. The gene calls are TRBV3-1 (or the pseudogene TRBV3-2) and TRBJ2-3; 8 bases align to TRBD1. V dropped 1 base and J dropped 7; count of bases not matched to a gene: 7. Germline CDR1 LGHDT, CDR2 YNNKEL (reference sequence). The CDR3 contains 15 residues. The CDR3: CASSQGAGGAYTQYF. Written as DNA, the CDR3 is TGTGCCAGCAGCCAAGGGGCAGGGGGCGCGTATACGCAGTATTTT.

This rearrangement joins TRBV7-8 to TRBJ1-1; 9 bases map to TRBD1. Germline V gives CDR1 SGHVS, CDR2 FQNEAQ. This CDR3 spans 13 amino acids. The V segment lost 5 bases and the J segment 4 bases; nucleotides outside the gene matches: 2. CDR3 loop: CASSPTGGTEAFF. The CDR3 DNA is TGTGCCAGCAGCCCGACAGGGGGCACTGAAGCTTTCTTT.

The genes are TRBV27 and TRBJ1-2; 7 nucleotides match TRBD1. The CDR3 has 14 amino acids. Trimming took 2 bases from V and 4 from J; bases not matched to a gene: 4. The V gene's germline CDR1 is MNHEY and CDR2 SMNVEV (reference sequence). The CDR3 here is CASSLRRDSYGYTF. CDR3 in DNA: TGTGCCAGCAGTTTACGCCGGGACAGCTATGGCTACACCTTC.

CDR3 sequence reads: CASSLVQGAREKLFF. CDR3 nucleotides: TGCGCCAGCAGCTTGGTTCAGGGGGCGCGCGAAAAACTGTTTTTT. The genes are TRBV5-1 and TRBJ1-4, with 8 bases fitting TRBD1. The CDR3 is made up of 15 amino acids. Losses at the gene ends were 0 bases for V and 8 bases for J; bases not matched to a gene: 6. Germline CDR1 is SGHRS and CDR2 is YFSETQ.